This T cell receptor (beta chain) originates from a study of T cells in Graves' hyperthyroidism and ophthalmopathy. Findings and caveats of the study: Researchers found most expanded thyroid clonotypes above 0.001 in blood as well. Using 13 V-J features, a model discriminated ophthalmopathy from stable hyperthyroidism.

The V gene's germline CDR1 is DFQATT and CDR2 SNEGSKA (reference sequence). V was cut by 4 bases and J by 11 bases, with 21 bases left in between. The CDR3 has 14 amino acids. Diagnosing involved the use of clinical symptoms, serum thyroxine and TRAb, thyroid ultrasound and orbital computed tomography. TCR beta CDR3 regions were amplified from RNA. HTBI primers were employed in a first-round RT-PCR of the TCR CDR3. TCRdb re-analysed the multiplex PCR reads in MiXCR, keeping a single row per CDR3 protein. Here the sample spans roughly 500,000 distinct CDR3 sequences, about half being singletons. Turning to this clonotype: Its specificity is not known.

The V gene is TRBV20-1, the J gene TRBJ1-5; D not certain. The specimen sequenced was peripheral blood or thyroid tissue (not recorded which). This TCR derives from an adult woman with Graves' disease, either hyperthyroidism or ophthalmopathy (not recorded which). CDR3 amino acids: CSANSGGPQETQHF. CDR3 in DNA: TGCAGTGCTAATTCGGGAGGGCCCCAAGAGACCCAGCATTTT.